These T cell receptor beta chains were read from a single sample in a study of T cell changes during pregnancy in multiple sclerosis. Only in-frame clones appear in the TCRdb table, and some are missing; sequencing was by immunoSEQ multiplex PCR. This table has about 17,000 clones, 87% appearing once. Sample: CD8+ T cells from peripheral blood mononuclear cells, taken in the third trimester of pregnancy. These receptors originate from a female donor in good health, enrolled as a control in a pregnancy study. Each CDR3 is given with its conserved first and last residue. The D gene is left open where the match is weak. Expanded clones are given a class, and other clones once, few, many or no size at all.

clone_size	cdr3_length	d_call	v_call	j_call	cdr3_aa	cdr3_nt
NA	16	TRBD2	TRBV13	TRBJ2-4	CASSPYGLAGENIQYF	TGTGCCAGCAGCCCCTACGGACTAGCGGGGGAAAACATTCAGTACTTC
NA	12	NA	TRBV28	TRBJ1-1	CASSLLAVEAFF	TGTGCCAGCAGTTTATTGGCTGTAGAAGCTTTCTTT
NA	14	TRBD2	TRBV7-8	TRBJ2-7	CASSLGGLGYEQYF	TGTGCCAGCAGCTTAGGGGGACTAGGGTACGAGCAGTACTTC
once	16	TRBD1	TRBV10-3	TRBJ2-7	CAISDPRQGDYYEQYF	TGTGCCATCAGTGATCCAAGACAGGGGGATTACTACGAGCAGTACTTC
NA	13	NA	TRBV28	TRBJ1-2	CASSPGWSAGYTF	TGTGCCAGCAGTCCAGGGTGGTCGGCCGGCTACACCTTC
NA	14	NA	TRBV9	TRBJ2-7	CASSNSDFSYEQYF	TGTGCCAGCAGCAACTCGGACTTCTCCTACGAGCAGTACTTC
NA	13	NA	TRBV5-8	TRBJ1-2	CASTRDFGYGYTF	TGTGCCAGCACCCGGGACTTTGGCTATGGCTACACCTTC
once	16	TRBD2	TRBV11-2	TRBJ2-1	CASSPRTSGAMNEQFF	TGTGCCAGCAGCCCCCGGACTAGCGGGGCAATGAATGAGCAGTTCTTC
NA	13	NA	TRBV10-2	TRBJ1-2	CASSELGAVGYTF	TGCGCCAGCAGTGAGTTGGGGGCCGTTGGCTACACCTTC
NA	15	TRBD1	TRBV9	TRBJ1-1	CASSAPGQGITEAFF	TGTGCCAGCAGCGCCCCGGGACAGGGCATCACTGAAGCTTTCTTT
NA	15	NA	TRBV11-2	TRBJ1-5	CASSLGPGVNQPQHF	TGTGCCAGCAGCTTAGGACCAGGGGTTAATCAGCCCCAGCATTTT
NA	14	TRBD2	TRBV7-9	TRBJ2-1	CAGYSGSAYNEQFF	TGTGCCGGATATAGCGGGTCCGCCTACAATGAGCAGTTCTTC
NA	15	NA	TRBV28	TRBJ2-7	CASSSTGEGSYEQYF	TGTGCCAGCAGTTCGACAGGGGAGGGTTCCTACGAGCAGTACTTC
once	13	NA	TRBV28	TRBJ2-1	CASSLIPDNEQFF	TGTGCCAGCAGTTTAATCCCGGACAATGAGCAGTTCTTC
NA	13	NA	TRBV27	TRBJ2-3	CASSLLSTDTQYF	TGTGCCAGCAGTTTGCTAAGCACAGATACGCAGTATTTT
NA	15	NA	TRBV21-1	TRBJ2-1	CASSKTSGFDNEQFF	TGTGCCAGCAGCAAAACTAGCGGGTTCGATAATGAGCAGTTCTTC
few	15	TRBD1	TRBV6-4	TRBJ1-5	CASSDSGQGNQPQHF	TGTGCCAGCAGTGACTCAGGACAGGGCAATCAGCCCCAGCATTTT
NA	15	TRBD1	TRBV7-8	TRBJ1-5	CASSLTTGANQPQHF	TGTGCCAGCAGCCTAACCACAGGGGCGAATCAGCCCCAGCATTTT
NA	16	NA	TRBV27	TRBJ1-5	CASSSWTEYSNQPQHF	TGTGCCAGCAGTTCTTGGACAGAGTATAGCAATCAGCCCCAGCATTTT
NA	13	TRBD2	TRBV19	TRBJ2-1	CASSIRGGDEQFF	TGTGCCAGTAGTATACGGGGGGGGGATGAGCAGTTCTTC
once	12	NA	TRBV19	TRBJ2-1	CASSYPGAEQFF	TGTGCCAGTAGTTATCCCGGAGCGGAGCAGTTCTTC
NA	12	NA	TRBV29-1	TRBJ1-2	CSPPWGGLGYTF	TGCAGCCCCCCTTGGGGGGGGCTCGGCTACACCTTC
NA	19	TRBD2	TRBV27	TRBJ2-3	CASSLWWLAGATSTDTQYF	TGTGCCAGCAGTTTATGGTGGCTAGCGGGGGCAACTAGCACAGATACGCAGTATTTT